This T cell receptor beta chain appears in the sequencing data of a study of early T cells in non-severe SARS-CoV-2 infection. Study-wide background: Chains from this unsorted whole-blood bulk RNA could not be paired. The study, taken as a whole, reports: VDJdb matching skewed toward anti-spike CD8 responses, missing private and CD4 specificities.

Unique molecular identifier tags were affixed to discrete cDNA molecules. TCRdb re-called the 5' RACE reads through MiXCR, storing one row per CDR3 protein. The sample has tens of thousands of distinct CDR3 sequences, around 13% seen once. Many counts were recorded for this clonotype. Antigen: not known. Input material: whole blood. This clonotype was obtained from an adult who was a healthcare worker with PCR-confirmed SARS-CoV-2 infection or an uninfected control (not recorded which).

CDR3 region: CASSQGTIRTYSNQPQHF. The DNA for the CDR3 is TGCGCCAGCAGCCAGGGGACAATAAGAACTTATAGCAATCAGCCCCAGCATTTT. This sequence joins TRBV4-1 and TRBJ1-5, with a weak D call TRBD1 (6 bases). V lost 3 bases and J 0 bases, leaving 18 bases between the germline ends. The CDR3 is 18 residues long. CDR1 and CDR2 from the germline V gene are MGHRA and YSYEKL.